Listed below are T cell receptor beta chains from one sample, sequenced in a study of T cell responses to AZD1222 COVID-19 vaccine. Some clones are missing from TCRdb's copy, which holds only in-frame ones; the method was immunoSEQ multiplex PCR. The repertoire holds 120,000 or so clones, with 70% to 90% as singletons. This material consisted of peripheral blood, taken 28 days after the second AZD1222 dose. The source of these receptors is an adult who received the AZD1222 COVID-19 vaccine. Both conserved end residues are part of each CDR3. The D gene is left open where the match is weak. Only part of the rows carry a size: once, few, many, or a class if the clone is expanded.

clone_size	d_call	v_call	j_call	cdr3_nt	cdr3_aa
-	-	TRBV3-1/TRBV3-2	TRBJ2-7	TGTGCCAGCAGCCAAGGACAGCGGGAGCAGTACTTC	CASSQGQREQYF
-	-	TRBV9	TRBJ1-2	TGTGCCAGCAGTGGTGGCCCCCAATGGTATGGCTACACCTTC	CASSGGPQWYGYTF
-	-	TRBV27	TRBJ2-5	TGTGCCAGCAGCGGGTTGGGGCAAGAGACCCAGTACTTC	CASSGLGQETQYF
-	-	TRBV19	TRBJ1-3	TGTGCCAGTGGCCTCAAGGATCGTAGGGGAGGAAGTTCTGGAAACACCATATATTTT	CASGLKDRRGGSSGNTIYF
-	TRBD1	TRBV5-1	TRBJ2-2	TGCGCCAGCAGCCCTGGACAGGGTTTAACCGGGGAGCTGTTTTTT	CASSPGQGLTGELFF
once	-	TRBV7-6	TRBJ1-1	TGTGCCAGCAGCTTAGCGTCGGGGGCGGACACTGAAGCTTTCTTT	CASSLASGADTEAFF
-	-	TRBV4-1	TRBJ1-4	TGCGCCAGCAGCCATCTGGGGACGAATGAAAAACTGTTTTTT	CASSHLGTNEKLFF
-	TRBD1	TRBV19	TRBJ1-4	TGTGCCAGTAGCCAACGGACAGGGAATGAAAAACTGTTTTTT	CASSQRTGNEKLFF
-	TRBD1	TRBV6-6	TRBJ2-7	TGTGCCAGCAGTCATGACCCGCCCGGGACAGCTTCCTCCTACGAGCAGTACTTC	CASSHDPPGTASSYEQYF
-	-	TRBV5-1	TRBJ1-1	TGCGCCAGCAGCGCCGGCTGGGGGAAAATGAACACTGAAGCTTTCTTT	CASSAGWGKMNTEAFF
-	-	TRBV10-3	TRBJ2-3	TGTGCCATCAGTGAGTCGGGTGCTGGGATAACAGATACGCAGTATTTT	CAISESGAGITDTQYF
-	TRBD1	TRBV28	TRBJ2-7	TGTGCCAGCAGTCCCACCGGGGGACAGGGAGTATACGAGCAGTACTTC	CASSPTGGQGVYEQYF
-	-	TRBV18	TRBJ2-3	TGTGCCAGCTCACCCCCCCTCAACACAGATACGCAGTATTTT	CASSPPLNTDTQYF
once	-	TRBV10-3	TRBJ1-2	TGTGCCATCAGTGAGACAGCCCGTGGCTACACCTTC	CAISETARGYTF
-	TRBD1	TRBV14	TRBJ1-2	TGTGCCAGCAGCCAGGACGGACAGGGGGCGCTTGGCGTACCCTTCTATGGCTACACCTTC	CASSQDGQGALGVPFYGYTF
-	-	TRBV18	TRBJ2-2	TGTGCCAGCTCATCCAGGGACACCGGGGAGCTGTTTTTT	CASSSRDTGELFF
-	-	TRBV12-3/TRBV12-4	TRBJ2-3	TGTGCCAGCAGTCCCACTAGAGATACGCAGTATTTT	CASSPTRDTQYF
once	-	TRBV5-1	TRBJ2-7	TGCGCCAGCAGCTTGGACCGTACCTACGAGCAGTACTTC	CASSLDRTYEQYF
-	TRBD1	TRBV11-1	TRBJ1-1	TGTGCCAGCAGCTTAGGACAGGGCGGTACTGAAGCTTTCTTT	CASSLGQGGTEAFF
-	-	TRBV5-1	TRBJ2-3	TGCGCCAGCAGCTTGGGTGCAGATACGCAGTATTTT	CASSLGADTQYF
once	TRBD1	TRBV5-1	TRBJ2-7	TGCGCCAGCAGCTTGGGGGACAGGGCGAACGAGCAGTACTTC	CASSLGDRANEQYF
-	-	TRBV29-1	TRBJ2-2	TGCAGCGTTGACAGGGCGAACACCGGGGAGCTGTTTTTT	CSVDRANTGELFF
-	-	TRBV7-9	TRBJ1-1	TGTGCCAGCAGCGCCCACTGGGACAAGTTGACGAACACTGAAGCTTTCTTT	CASSAHWDKLTNTEAFF
-	TRBD1	TRBV13	TRBJ1-1	TGTGCCAGCAGCTCATACATGACAGGGGAAGCCACTGAAGCTTTCTTT	CASSSYMTGEATEAFF
-	-	TRBV7-8	TRBJ1-1	TGTGCCAGCAGCTTATTTCAGGACACTGAAGCTTTCTTT	CASSLFQDTEAFF
once	-	TRBV11-2	TRBJ2-5	TGTGCCAGCAGCTTAGATTGTTGTGCAAGGGAGGTAGAGACCCAGTACTTC	CASSLDCCAREVETQYF
few	TRBD1	TRBV5-1	TRBJ2-5	TGCGCCAGCAGCGTAACAGGGGCGCAAGAGACCCAGTACTTC	CASSVTGAQETQYF
-	TRBD1	TRBV27	TRBJ2-7	TGTGCCAGCAGTGGACAGGGGCCAACCTACGAGCAGTACTTC	CASSGQGPTYEQYF
-	TRBD1	TRBV6-6	TRBJ1-4	TGTGCCAGCAGTTCGACAGGGGGAAATGAAAAACTGTTTTTT	CASSSTGGNEKLFF
-	-	TRBV13	TRBJ2-1	TGTGCCAGCAGCTTTCCCAGGGTGAGCTCCTACAATGAGCAGTTCTTC	CASSFPRVSSYNEQFF
-	-	TRBV2	TRBJ1-5	TGTGCCAGCAGTGAAGCGGAAGGTTTTAGCAATCAGCCCCAGCATTTT	CASSEAEGFSNQPQHF
few	TRBD1	TRBV5-1	TRBJ1-1	TGCGCCAGCAGCTCGGGACAGGGGGCGATCGCTGAAGCTTTCTTT	CASSSGQGAIAEAFF
-	TRBD1	TRBV15	TRBJ1-1	TGTGCCACCAGCAGACCCGCAGGGGGCGAAACTGAAGCTTTCTTT	CATSRPAGGETEAFF
-	TRBD2	TRBV13	TRBJ2-3	TGTGCCAGCAGCTTGGGTCTAGCGGGTATACGGAGCACAGATACGCAGTATTTT	CASSLGLAGIRSTDTQYF
-	-	TRBV6-2/TRBV6-3	TRBJ2-7	TGTGCCAGCAGTGACAGGTACGAGCAGTACTTC	CASSDRYEQYF
-	TRBD1	TRBV24-1	TRBJ2-7	TGTGCCACCGGACAGGGAACCCACGAGCAGTACTTC	CATGQGTHEQYF